These 15 T cell receptor beta chains were all obtained from the same sample, sequenced in a study of T cells in Graves' hyperthyroidism and ophthalmopathy. From RNA transcripts, TCR beta CDR3 regions were amplified. The HTBI primer set was used in a first-round RT-PCR of the TCR CDR3. TCRdb reprocessed the multiplex PCR reads with MiXCR, giving one entry per CDR3 protein. The sample contains hundreds of thousands of distinct CDR3 sequences, approximately 14% of which appear only once. Sequenced sample: blood. The receptors were gathered from a woman aged 50 to 60 with Graves' ophthalmopathy.

In its sample, this clonotype was seen many times. The chain has TRBV20-1 and TRBJ2-7; D may match TRBD1 or TRBD2 (5 bases each). The CDR3 loop spans 13 amino acids. V dropped 1 base and J dropped 6 bases, with 13 bases sitting between them. Germline lookup yields CDR1 DFQATT and CDR2 SNEGSKA (reference sequence). The CDR3 sequence: CSARGGAVPEQYF. Here the CDR3 DNA reads TGCAGTGCTAGAGGAGGGGCCGTCCCCGAGCAGTACTTC.

This chain joins TRBV15 and TRBJ2-1; D not resolved. Looked up from germline, CDR1 is LNHNV and CDR2 is YYDKDF (reference sequence). The CDR3 length is 13 residues. The V end lost 0 bases, the J end lost 13 bases, and 13 bases lay between the germline ends. The CDR3 reads CATSRDLGLDQFF. CDR3 DNA sequence: TGTGCCACCAGCAGAGATCTAGGCTTAGACCAGTTCTTC.

This clonotype has just a few counts. The chain links TRBV19 to TRBJ1-5; D unclear. Trimming took off 3 bases at V and 9 bases at J, with 6 bases between the two ends. CDR1 LNHDA and CDR2 SQIVND come from the germline V gene (reference sequence). CDR3 size: 11 residues. CDR3 bases: TGTGCCAGTAGTATCCCCGGGCCCCAGCATTTT. Translating gives CASSIPGPQHF.

This clonotype was seen ten or more times. The chain links TRBV2 to TRBJ2-3; D gene ambiguous. Germline V lookup: CDR1 SNHLY, CDR2 FYNNEI. The germline V and J ends were trimmed by 4 bases and 6 bases, with 5 bases remaining between them. This CDR3 has 11 amino acids. CDR3 sequence reads: CASSVLDTQYF. Written as DNA, the CDR3 is TGTGCCAGCAGTGTCTTGGATACGCAGTATTTT.

The CDR3 DNA sequence: TGTGCCACCAGGTCCAGGGGGACTATTCCCAATGAGCAGTTCTTC. Translated: CATRSRGTIPNEQFF. V and J are TRBV15 and TRBJ2-1; D may be TRBD1 or TRBD2 (7 bases each). Trimming took 6 bases from V and 6 from J, leaving 18 bases between them. Germline V lookup: CDR1 LNHNV, CDR2 YYDKDF (reference sequence). The CDR3 extends over 15 amino acids.

Note on this clonotype: A much larger clone sits a single nucleotide away, making a read error possible. The DNA of the CDR3 is TGTGCCAGGACAGCAAACACTGAAGCTTTCTTT. Its translation is CARTANTEAFF. The rearrangement links TRBV30 to TRBJ1-1; tentative D call: TRBD1 (6 bases). Germline values: CDR1 GTSNPN, CDR2 SVGIG (reference sequence). The CDR3 sequence is 11 residues long. Trimming removed 8 bases from V and 2 bases from J, with 9 bases in between.

The chain uses TRBV4-3 and TRBJ2-2; D unclear. Germline CDR1 and CDR2: LGHNA and YSLEER. This CDR3 region has 15 residues. V lost 0 bases and J 0 bases, leaving 5 bases between the germline ends. The CDR3 nucleotides are TGCGCCAGCAGCCAAGACAGGACGAACACCGGGGAGCTGTTTTTT. This translates into CASSQDRTNTGELFF.

The V call is TRBV9, the J call TRBJ1-1; 8 nucleotides align to TRBD1. This CDR3 contains 14 residues. J lost 5 bases, V lost 3 bases, and 6 bases had no gene match. CDR1 is SGDLS, CDR2 YYNGEE, per germline. CDR3 sequence: CASSAGTGRTEAFF. CDR3 nucleotide sequence: TGTGCCAGCAGCGCCGGGACAGGAAGAACTGAAGCTTTCTTT.

Ten or more counts support this clonotype. The rearrangement joins TRBV7-2 to TRBJ1-2; D is perhaps TRBD1 (6 bases). CDR1 and CDR2 (germline): SGHTA, FQGNSA. The V gene lost 5 bases and the J gene lost 4 bases, with 11 bases spanning the gap. CDR3 size: 13 residues. CDR3 coding DNA: TGTGCCAGCAGCAAGGGGGTAGGCTATGGCTACACCTTC. Translation: CASSKGVGYGYTF.

The CDR3 nucleotides read TGCAGCGTTGGGGACAGGGGAGGGATTGAAGCTTTCTTT. Residues: CSVGDRGGIEAFF. The chain recombines TRBV29-1 with TRBJ1-1; 10 bases fit TRBD1. CDR3 length: 13 residues. The J segment lost 7 bases and the V segment lost 4 bases, leaving 6 bases of the junction unmatched. Germline values: CDR1 SQVTM, CDR2 ANQGSEA.

The CDR3 nucleotides read TGTGCCAGCTCACCACGGGCTAGCGGGGCGAACACCGGGGAGCTGTTTTTT. Protein sequence: CASSPRASGANTGELFF. The chain recombines TRBV18 with TRBJ2-2, with 9 nucleotides matching TRBD2. Germline CDR1 KGHSH, CDR2 LQKENI. The CDR3 is made up of 17 amino acids. The trim removed 1 base at V and 0 bases at J, leaving 3 bases unmatched.

This clonotype came up many times. The genes are TRBV30 and TRBJ2-3, with 8 bases aligning to TRBD2. The V gene's germline CDR1 is GTSNPN and CDR2 SVGIG (reference sequence). The junction had 9 bases not matched to a gene; V was cut back by 4 bases and J by 0 bases. CDR3 length: 16 residues. The chain's CDR3 is CAWMPLGLDSTDTQYF. CDR3 in DNA: TGTGCCTGGATGCCCCTGGGACTAGATAGCACAGATACGCAGTATTTT. Drawing the rest from reference TRBV30 and TRBJ2-3, the complete variable domain is SQTIHQWPATLVQPVGSPLSLECTVEGTSNPNLYWYRQAAGRGLQLLFYSVGIGQISSEVPQNLSASRPQDRQFILSSKKLLLSDSGFYLCAWMPLGLDSTDTQYFGPGTRLTVL.

This clonotype was counted at least ten times. The chain combines TRBV4-2 with TRBJ2-7; 13 nucleotides agree with TRBD2. J lost 1 base, V lost 2 bases, and 2 bases had no gene match. Germline assignment: CDR1 LGHNA and CDR2 YNFKEQ. This CDR3 has 16 amino acids. The CDR3 spells CASSQRTSGSSYEQYF. DNA of the CDR3: TGTGCCAGCAGCCAAAGGACTAGCGGGAGTTCCTACGAGCAGTACTTC.

This clonotype has a count of ten or more. A read error may account for a junction end that differs from germline. The chain links TRBV28 to TRBJ2-2; 11 nucleotides line up with TRBD1. The CDR3 spans 15 residues. The germline V gene encodes CDR1 MDHEN and CDR2 SYDVKM. CDR3 sequence: CASSSGQGDTGKLFF. CDR3 in DNA: TGTGCCAGCAGTTCGGGACAGGGGGACACCGGGAAGCTGTTTTTT.

This clonotype showed up just a few times. The V call is TRBV6-2 or TRBV6-3, the J call TRBJ2-1, with D possibly being TRBD2 (5 bases). Germline CDR1 MNHEY, CDR2 SVGEGT. This CDR3 region has 12 residues. V dropped 5 bases and J dropped 3 bases, with 5 bases sitting between them. CDR3 loop: CASSDYYNEQFF. The CDR3 DNA is TGTGCCAGCAGTGACTACTACAATGAGCAGTTCTTC.